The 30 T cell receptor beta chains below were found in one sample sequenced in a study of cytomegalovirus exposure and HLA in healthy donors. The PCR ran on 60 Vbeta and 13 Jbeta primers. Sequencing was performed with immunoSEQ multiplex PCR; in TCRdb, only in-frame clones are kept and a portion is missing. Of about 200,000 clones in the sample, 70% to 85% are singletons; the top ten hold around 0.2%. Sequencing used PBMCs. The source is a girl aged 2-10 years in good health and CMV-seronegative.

The CDR3 nucleotides read TGTGCCAGTAGCTCCGGGATAGAGGAGCAGTACTTC. This codes for CASSSGIEEQYF. V usage is TRBV19 and J usage is TRBJ2-7, with a tentative D call TRBD2 (5 bases). CDR3 size: 12 residues. Trimming pared 6 bases from V and 7 bases from J, leaving 13 bases between. Germline CDR1 is LNHDA and CDR2 is SQIVND (reference sequence). Full variable domain (outside the CDR3, taken from reference TRBV19 and TRBJ2-7): DGGITQSPKYLFRKEGQNVTLSCEQNLNHDAMYWYRQDPGQGLRLIYYSQIVNDFQKGDIAEGYSVSREKKESFPLTVTSAQKNPTAFYLCASSSGIEEQYFGPGTRLTVT.

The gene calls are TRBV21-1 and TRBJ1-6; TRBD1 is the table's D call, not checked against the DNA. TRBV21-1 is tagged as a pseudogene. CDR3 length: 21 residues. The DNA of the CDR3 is TGTGCCAGCAGGGGTCGGCGCCCACAGGGCAACCCTAGGGACAGTAGTTCACCCCTCCACTTT. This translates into CASRGRRPQGNPRDSSSPLHF.

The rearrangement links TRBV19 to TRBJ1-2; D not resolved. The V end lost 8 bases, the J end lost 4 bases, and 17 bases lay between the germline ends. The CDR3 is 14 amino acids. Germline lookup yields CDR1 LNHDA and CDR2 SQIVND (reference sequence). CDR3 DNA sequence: TGTGCCAGTGAGATTAGCGGCTACCGCTATGGCTACACCTTC. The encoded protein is CASEISGYRYGYTF.

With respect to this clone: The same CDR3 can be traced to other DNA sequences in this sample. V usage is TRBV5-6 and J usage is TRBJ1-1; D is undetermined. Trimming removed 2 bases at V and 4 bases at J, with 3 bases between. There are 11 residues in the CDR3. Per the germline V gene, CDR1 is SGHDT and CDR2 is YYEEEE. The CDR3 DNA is TGTGCCAGCAGCTTTCGCACTGAAGCTTTCTTT. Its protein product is CASSFRTEAFF.

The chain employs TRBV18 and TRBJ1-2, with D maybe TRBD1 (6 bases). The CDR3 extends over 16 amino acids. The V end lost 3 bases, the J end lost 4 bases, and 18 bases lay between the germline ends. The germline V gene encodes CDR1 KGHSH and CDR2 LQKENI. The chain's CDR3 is CASSPYLGQPLYGYTF. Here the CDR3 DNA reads TGTGCCAGCTCACCTTACTTAGGACAGCCACTCTATGGCTACACCTTC.

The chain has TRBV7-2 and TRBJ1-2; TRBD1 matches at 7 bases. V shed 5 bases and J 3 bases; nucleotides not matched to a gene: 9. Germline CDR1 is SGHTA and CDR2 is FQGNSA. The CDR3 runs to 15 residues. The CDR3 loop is CASSPWTGSHYGYTF. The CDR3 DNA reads TGTGCCAGCAGCCCGTGGACAGGTTCCCACTATGGCTACACCTTC.

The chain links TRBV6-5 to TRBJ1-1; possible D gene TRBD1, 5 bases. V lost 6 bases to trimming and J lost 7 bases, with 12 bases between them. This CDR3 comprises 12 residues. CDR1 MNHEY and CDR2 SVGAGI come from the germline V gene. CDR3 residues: CASSSRQNEAFF. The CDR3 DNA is TGTGCCAGCAGCTCTCGACAGAATGAAGCTTTCTTT.

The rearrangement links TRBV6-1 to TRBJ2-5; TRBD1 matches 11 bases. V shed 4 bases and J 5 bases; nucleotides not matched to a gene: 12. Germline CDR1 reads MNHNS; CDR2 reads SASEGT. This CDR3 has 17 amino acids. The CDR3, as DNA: TGTGCCAGCAGTGGGACAGGGGGCACGAGTTTACAGGAGACCCAGTACTTC. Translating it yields CASSGTGGTSLQETQYF.

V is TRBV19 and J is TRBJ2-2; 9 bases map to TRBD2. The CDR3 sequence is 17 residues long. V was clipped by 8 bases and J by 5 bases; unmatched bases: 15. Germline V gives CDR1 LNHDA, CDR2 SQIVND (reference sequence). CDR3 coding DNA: TGTGCCAGTGTTAGGACTAGCGTTCCCGTTGGAACCGGGGAGCTGTTTTTT. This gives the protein CASVRTSVPVGTGELFF.

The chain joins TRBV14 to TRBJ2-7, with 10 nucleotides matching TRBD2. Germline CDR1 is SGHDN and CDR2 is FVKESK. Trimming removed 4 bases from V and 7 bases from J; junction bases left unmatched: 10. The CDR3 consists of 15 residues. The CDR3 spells CASSPGLATWEEQYF. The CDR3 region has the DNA TGTGCCAGCAGCCCGGGACTAGCGACCTGGGAGGAGCAGTACTTC.

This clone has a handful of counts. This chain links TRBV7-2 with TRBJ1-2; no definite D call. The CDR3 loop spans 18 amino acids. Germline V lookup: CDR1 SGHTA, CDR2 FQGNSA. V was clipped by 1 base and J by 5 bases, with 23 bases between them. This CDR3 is CASSLVAGSASTFYGYTF. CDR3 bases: TGTGCCAGCAGCTTAGTTGCGGGCAGCGCTTCCACTTTTTATGGCTACACCTTC.

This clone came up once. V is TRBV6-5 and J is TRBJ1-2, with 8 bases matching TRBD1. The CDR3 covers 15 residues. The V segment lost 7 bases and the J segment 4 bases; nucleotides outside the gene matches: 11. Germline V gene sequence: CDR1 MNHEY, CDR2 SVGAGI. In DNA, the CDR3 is TGTGCCAGCACAAAACGGGACAGGCCGTCCTATGGCTACACCTTC. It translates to CASTKRDRPSYGYTF.

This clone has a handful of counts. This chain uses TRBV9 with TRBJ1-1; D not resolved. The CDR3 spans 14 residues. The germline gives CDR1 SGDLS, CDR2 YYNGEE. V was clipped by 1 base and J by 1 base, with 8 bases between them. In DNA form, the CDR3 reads TGTGCCAGCAGCGTAAGCGCCACGAACACTGAAGCTTTCTTT. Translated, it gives CASSVSATNTEAFF.

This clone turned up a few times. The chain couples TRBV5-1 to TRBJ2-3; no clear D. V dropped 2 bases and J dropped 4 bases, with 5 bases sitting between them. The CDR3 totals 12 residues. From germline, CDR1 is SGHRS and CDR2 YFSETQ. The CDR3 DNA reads TGCGCCAGCAGCTTACGGGCAGATACGCAGTATTTT. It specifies CASSLRADTQYF. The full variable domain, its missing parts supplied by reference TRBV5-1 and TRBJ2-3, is KAGVTQTPRYLIKTRGQQVTLSCSPISGHRSVSWYQQTPGQGLQFLFEYFSETQRNKGNFPGRFSGRQFSNSRSEMNVSTLELGDSALYLCASSLRADTQYFGPGTRLTVL.

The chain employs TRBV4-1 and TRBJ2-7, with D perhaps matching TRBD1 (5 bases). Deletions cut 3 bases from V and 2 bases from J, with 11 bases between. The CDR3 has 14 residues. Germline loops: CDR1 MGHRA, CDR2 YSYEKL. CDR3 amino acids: CASSQPGYTYEQYF. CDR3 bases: TGCGCCAGCAGCCAGCCAGGGTACACCTACGAGCAGTACTTC.

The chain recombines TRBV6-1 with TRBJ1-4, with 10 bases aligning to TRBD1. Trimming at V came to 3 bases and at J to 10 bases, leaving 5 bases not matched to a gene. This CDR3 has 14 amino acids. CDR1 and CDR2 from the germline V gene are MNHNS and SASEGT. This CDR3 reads CASSESRDRGKLFF. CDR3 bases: TGTGCCAGCAGTGAGTCCCGGGACAGGGGAAAACTGTTTTTT.

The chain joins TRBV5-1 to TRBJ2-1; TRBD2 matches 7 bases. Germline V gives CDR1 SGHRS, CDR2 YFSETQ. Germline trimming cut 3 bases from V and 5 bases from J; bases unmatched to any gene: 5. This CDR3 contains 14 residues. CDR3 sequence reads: CASSSGRDDNEQFF. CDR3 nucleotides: TGCGCCAGCAGCTCAGGGAGGGATGACAATGAGCAGTTCTTC.

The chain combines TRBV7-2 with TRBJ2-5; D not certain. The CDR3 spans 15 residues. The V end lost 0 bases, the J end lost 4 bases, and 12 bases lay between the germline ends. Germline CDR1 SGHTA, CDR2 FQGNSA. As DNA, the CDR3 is TGTGCCAGCAGCTTAGCCCCAGTCCATGGAGAGACCCAGTACTTC. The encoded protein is CASSLAPVHGETQYF.

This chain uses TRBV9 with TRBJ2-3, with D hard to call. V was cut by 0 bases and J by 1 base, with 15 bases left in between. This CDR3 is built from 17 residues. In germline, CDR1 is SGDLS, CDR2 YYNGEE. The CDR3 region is CASSVVEKEDRTDTQYF. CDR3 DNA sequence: TGTGCCAGCAGCGTAGTAGAAAAAGAGGATCGCACAGATACGCAGTATTTT.

CDR3 region: CASSSGVWASGANVLTF. In DNA, the CDR3 is TGTGCCAGCAGCTCAGGGGTCTGGGCCTCTGGGGCCAACGTCCTGACTTTC. The chain couples TRBV11-1 to TRBJ2-6; D perhaps matches TRBD1 (6 bases). Germline V gives CDR1 SGHAT, CDR2 FQDESV (reference sequence). This CDR3 is built from 17 residues. Trimming removed 4 bases from V and 0 bases from J, with 13 bases in between.

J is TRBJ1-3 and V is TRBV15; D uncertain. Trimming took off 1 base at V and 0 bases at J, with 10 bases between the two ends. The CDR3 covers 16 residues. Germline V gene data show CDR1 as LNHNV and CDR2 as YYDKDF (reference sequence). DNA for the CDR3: TGTGCCACCAGCAGAGTGGCAGGTCCCTCTGGAAACACCATATATTTT. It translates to CATSRVAGPSGNTIYF.

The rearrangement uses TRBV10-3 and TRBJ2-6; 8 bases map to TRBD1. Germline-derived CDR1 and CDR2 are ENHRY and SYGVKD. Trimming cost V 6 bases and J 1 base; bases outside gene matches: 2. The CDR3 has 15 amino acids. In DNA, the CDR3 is TGTGCCATCAGGGGACAGGTTTCTGGGGCCAACGTCCTGACTTTC. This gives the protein CAIRGQVSGANVLTF.

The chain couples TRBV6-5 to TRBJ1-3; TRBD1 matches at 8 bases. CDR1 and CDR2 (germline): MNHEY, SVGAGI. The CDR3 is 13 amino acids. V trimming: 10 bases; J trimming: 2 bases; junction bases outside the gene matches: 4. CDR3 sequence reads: CATLTGAGNTIYF. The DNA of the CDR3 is TGTGCCACCTTGACAGGGGCTGGAAACACCATATATTTT.

The CDR3, as DNA: TGCAGCGTTGAAGTTCTGGGCAGTGAAGCTTTCTTT. This translates into CSVEVLGSEAFF. The chain couples TRBV29-1 to TRBJ1-1; D unclear. The CDR3 covers 12 residues. The germline gives CDR1 SQVTM, CDR2 ANQGSEA. Deletions cut 1 base from V and 7 bases from J, with 10 bases between.

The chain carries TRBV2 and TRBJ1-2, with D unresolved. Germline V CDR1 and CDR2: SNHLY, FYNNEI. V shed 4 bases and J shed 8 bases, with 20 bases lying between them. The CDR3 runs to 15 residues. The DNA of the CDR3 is TGTGCCAGCAGTGTCCTTGGGAGGGCGGCGAGGGGCTACACCTTC. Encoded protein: CASSVLGRAARGYTF. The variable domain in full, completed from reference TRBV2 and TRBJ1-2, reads EPEVTQTPSHQVTQMGQEVILRCVPISNHLYFYWYRQILGQKVEFLVSFYNNEISEKSEIFDDQFSVERPDGSNFTLKIRSTKLEDSAMYFCASSVLGRAARGYTFGSGTRLTVV.

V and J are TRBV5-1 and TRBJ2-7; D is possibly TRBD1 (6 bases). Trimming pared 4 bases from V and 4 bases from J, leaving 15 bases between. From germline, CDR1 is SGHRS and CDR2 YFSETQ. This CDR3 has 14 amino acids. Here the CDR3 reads CASSPLGTSYEQYF. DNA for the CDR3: TGCGCCAGCAGCCCCCTCGGGACATCTTACGAGCAGTACTTC.

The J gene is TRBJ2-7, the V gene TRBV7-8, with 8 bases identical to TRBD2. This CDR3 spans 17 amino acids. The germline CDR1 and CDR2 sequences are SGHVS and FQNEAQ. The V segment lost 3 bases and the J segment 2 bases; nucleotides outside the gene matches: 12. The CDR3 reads CASSLGASSGSTYEQYF. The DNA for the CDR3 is TGTGCCAGCAGCTTGGGTGCTTCTAGCGGGTCGACCTACGAGCAGTACTTC.

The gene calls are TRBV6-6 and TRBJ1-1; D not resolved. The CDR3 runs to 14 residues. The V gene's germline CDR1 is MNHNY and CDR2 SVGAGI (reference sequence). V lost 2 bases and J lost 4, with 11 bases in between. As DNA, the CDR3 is TGTGCCAGCAGTTACAGCGTACGGAGCACTGAAGCTTTCTTT. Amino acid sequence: CASSYSVRSTEAFF.

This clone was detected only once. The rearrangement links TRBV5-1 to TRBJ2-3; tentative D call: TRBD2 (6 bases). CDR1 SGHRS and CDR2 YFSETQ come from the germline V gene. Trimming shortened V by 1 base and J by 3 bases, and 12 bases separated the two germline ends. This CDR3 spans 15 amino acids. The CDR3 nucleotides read TGCGCCAGCAGCTTGATTGGAGGAGGGACAGATACGCAGTATTTT. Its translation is CASSLIGGGTDTQYF.

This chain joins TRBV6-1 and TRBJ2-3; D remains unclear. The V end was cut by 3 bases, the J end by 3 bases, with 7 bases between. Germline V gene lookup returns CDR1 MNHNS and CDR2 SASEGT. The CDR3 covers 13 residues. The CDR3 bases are TGTGCCAGCAGTGATCAGTCTACAGATACGCAGTATTTT. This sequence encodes CASSDQSTDTQYF.